Listed here are 21 T cell receptor beta chains from one sample, sequenced in a study of T cells after yellow fever vaccination. TCRdb reprocessed the 5' RACE reads with MiXCR, giving one entry per CDR3 protein. The sample yields roughly 260,000 distinct CDR3 sequences, over 10% seen once. Source: CD4+ T cells sorted from PBMCs, taken 45 days after the yellow fever booster vaccination. The receptors were gathered from a man aged 25-45 years who received the YFV17D yellow fever vaccine.

V gene TRBV20-1 combines with J gene TRBJ2-4; 7 bases map to TRBD2. V was pared by 5 bases and J by 0 bases, with 4 bases of the junction left unmatched. CDR1 and CDR2 from the germline V gene are DFQATT and SNEGSKA (reference sequence). The CDR3 contains 14 residues. CDR3 coding DNA: TGCAGTGCTGGACCTAGCGGAGCCAAAAACATTCAGTACTTC. This sequence encodes CSAGPSGAKNIQYF.

V is TRBV7-9 and J is TRBJ2-2, with D unresolved. Germline loops: CDR1 SEHNR, CDR2 FQNEAQ (reference sequence). This CDR3 has 13 residues. V lost 5 bases to trimming and J lost 9 bases, with 13 bases between them. The CDR3, as DNA: TGTGCCAGCAGCCCGCGTTTTCTGAGGGAGCTGTTTTTT. Protein product: CASSPRFLRELFF.

The chain couples TRBV4-2 to TRBJ2-1, with D hard to call. The CDR3 is made up of 16 amino acids. Germline lookup yields CDR1 LGHNA and CDR2 YNFKEQ. The V gene lost 3 bases and the J gene lost 8 bases, with 20 bases spanning the gap. The CDR3 loop is CASSQPSQPTWDEQFF. In nucleotides, the CDR3 is TGTGCCAGCAGCCAGCCGTCCCAACCCACCTGGGATGAGCAGTTCTTC.

This clonotype was observed a handful of times. This chain joins TRBV7-3 and TRBJ1-4; tentatively, D is TRBD1 (5 bases). The ends were cut back, 3 bases at V and 5 bases at J, with 13 bases in the middle. The CDR3 sequence is 15 residues long. Germline values: CDR1 SGHTA, CDR2 FQGTGA. The CDR3 sequence is CASSLTVRKNEKLFF. CDR3 in DNA: TGTGCCAGCAGCTTGACAGTAAGGAAGAATGAAAAACTGTTTTTT.

A few counts support this clonotype. The rearrangement uses TRBV4-3 and TRBJ2-5, with TRBD2 as a possible D gene (6 bases). This CDR3 region has 12 residues. Germline V gene data show CDR1 as LGHNA and CDR2 as YSLEER. Trimming left V 4 bases short and J 5 bases short, with 8 bases between. CDR3 nucleotide sequence: TGCGCCAGCAGCCCGAGCGGGGAGACCCAGTACTTC. Protein product: CASSPSGETQYF.

This clonotype came up many times. The chain links TRBV5-1 to TRBJ2-3; no clear D gene. Trimming took 7 bases from V and 2 from J, leaving 8 bases between them. The germline CDR1 and CDR2 sequences are SGHRS and YFSETQ. The CDR3 consists of 12 residues. The CDR3 sequence is CASAFLTDTQYF. CDR3 bases: TGCGCCAGCGCGTTTCTCACAGATACGCAGTATTTT.

This clonotype was seen a few times. The chain links TRBV20-1 to TRBJ1-2; 8 bases line up with TRBD1. The CDR3 loop spans 13 amino acids. The germline gives CDR1 DFQATT, CDR2 SNEGSKA (reference sequence). The ends lost 3 bases at V and 6 bases at J; junction bases unmatched: 6. CDR3 amino acids: CSASLGQGNGYTF. As DNA, the CDR3 is TGCAGTGCTAGTCTTGGACAGGGTAATGGCTACACCTTC.

This clonotype occurred once. The CDR3 nucleotides read TGCGCCAGCAGCTTGGCTGACAGGGGCGGGACAGATACGCAGTATTTT. Amino acids: CASSLADRGGTDTQYF. This chain connects TRBV5-1 to TRBJ2-3; 8 nucleotides line up with TRBD1. The CDR3 is made up of 16 amino acids. V lost 0 bases to trimming and J lost 3 bases; unmatched junction nucleotides: 6. CDR1 SGHRS and CDR2 YFSETQ come from the germline V gene.

The rearrangement joins TRBV12-3 or TRBV12-4 to TRBJ2-3, with D tentatively TRBD1 or TRBD2 (6 bases each). Trimming took 5 bases from V and 6 from J, leaving 15 bases between them. The CDR3 consists of 14 residues. The CDR3 DNA follows: TGTGCCAGCAGTCCCAGACTAGGGGGGGATACGCAGTATTTT. Translated: CASSPRLGGDTQYF.

This clonotype has only a few counts. The V call is TRBV7-2, the J call TRBJ2-3; possible D gene TRBD1, 6 bases. CDR1 and CDR2 (germline): SGHTA, FQGNSA. V shed 6 bases and J shed 5 bases, with 15 bases lying between them. The CDR3 spans 14 residues. CDR3 protein: CASRQNYREDTQYF. The CDR3 nucleotides read TGTGCCAGCAGGCAAAATTACAGGGAAGATACGCAGTATTTT.

The rearrangement uses TRBV7-2 and TRBJ1-2; D call uncertain. CDR1 is SGHTA, CDR2 FQGNSA, per germline. V was trimmed by 3 bases and J by 2 bases, leaving 10 bases between them. The CDR3 is 14 amino acids. The DNA for the CDR3 is TGTGCCAGCAGCTTGGAACCAGCGAACTATGGCTACACCTTC. Residues: CASSLEPANYGYTF.

CDR3 loop: CASSVVAGRVTGELFF. In DNA, the CDR3 is TGTGCCAGCAGCGTAGTTGCGGGAAGGGTCACCGGGGAGCTGTTTTTT. This chain joins TRBV9 and TRBJ2-2; maybe TRBD2 (6 bases). Germline V lookup: CDR1 SGDLS, CDR2 YYNGEE. The CDR3 is made up of 16 amino acids. V was cut by 0 bases and J by 4 bases, with 13 bases left in between.

V is TRBV13 and J is TRBJ2-1, with 9 bases aligning to TRBD1. Looked up from germline, CDR1 is PRHDT and CDR2 is FYEKMQ (reference sequence). The CDR3 contains 15 residues. The J segment lost 9 bases and the V segment lost 2 bases, leaving 8 bases of the junction unmatched. The chain's CDR3 is CASSLTGGGSSEQFF. For the CDR3, the DNA is TGTGCCAGCAGCTTAACAGGGGGCGGTTCTAGTGAGCAGTTCTTC.

This clonotype was counted at least ten times. The chain combines TRBV3-1 with TRBJ2-1, with D perhaps TRBD2 (6 bases). The V gene lost 0 bases and the J gene lost 6 bases, with 12 bases spanning the gap. In germline, CDR1 is LGHDT, CDR2 YNNKEL (reference sequence). There are 15 residues in the CDR3. CDR3 sequence reads: CASSQEGGPSNEQFF. The CDR3, as DNA: TGTGCCAGCAGCCAAGAGGGGGGACCCTCCAATGAGCAGTTCTTC.

V gene TRBV5-6 combines with J gene TRBJ2-1, with D possibly being TRBD2 (6 bases). The CDR3 has 13 amino acids. Germline loops: CDR1 SGHDT, CDR2 YYEEEE. The V and J ends lost 2 bases and 9 bases respectively, with 12 bases between them. For the CDR3, the DNA is TGTGCCAGCAGCTTCTCGCGGGACGGTGAGCAGTTCTTC. Protein: CASSFSRDGEQFF.

This clonotype was seen a few times. The chain's CDR3 is CAWGRQGLGEQYF. The CDR3 region has the DNA TGTGCCTGGGGGAGACAGGGCCTAGGGGAGCAGTACTTC. The chain joins TRBV30 to TRBJ2-7, with 7 bases identical to TRBD1. Germline trimming cut 5 bases from V and 7 bases from J; bases unmatched to any gene: 11. This CDR3 is 13 amino acids long. Germline V lookup: CDR1 GTSNPN, CDR2 SVGIG (reference sequence). Full variable domain (missing parts from reference TRBV30 and TRBJ2-7): SQTIHQWPATLVQPVGSPLSLECTVEGTSNPNLYWYRQAAGRGLQLLFYSVGIGQISSEVPQNLSASRPQDRQFILSSKKLLLSDSGFYLCAWGRQGLGEQYFGPGTRLTVT.

This clonotype showed up just a few times. The V gene is TRBV20-1, the J gene TRBJ2-5; possibly TRBD2 for D (5 bases). CDR3 length equals 12 residues. CDR1 is DFQATT and CDR2 is SNEGSKA in the germline V gene (reference sequence). The V end was cut by 3 bases, the J end by 5 bases, with 10 bases between. DNA for the CDR3: TGCAGTGCTAGCGGGATTGGGGAGACCCAGTACTTC. It yields the protein CSASGIGETQYF.

J is TRBJ2-1 and V is TRBV7-9; the D gene could be TRBD1 or TRBD2 (5 bases each). Germline V gives CDR1 SEHNR, CDR2 FQNEAQ (reference sequence). This CDR3 spans 16 amino acids. Trimming took off 5 bases at V and 0 bases at J, with 14 bases between the two ends. The CDR3, as DNA: TGTGCCAGCAGCCTACGGGACGATAGCTCCTACAATGAGCAGTTCTTC. As protein: CASSLRDDSSYNEQFF.

The sample holds many counts of this clonotype. The CDR3 region is CASSQQQPSTDTQYF. Written as DNA, the CDR3 is TGTGCCAGCAGCCAGCAGCAGCCTAGCACAGATACGCAGTATTTT. The chain is built from TRBV7-2 and TRBJ2-3, with D uncertain. The CDR3 has 15 residues. The V end was cut by 5 bases, the J end by 0 bases, with 12 bases between. Germline CDR1 is SGHTA and CDR2 is FQGNSA.

The chain uses TRBV7-2 and TRBJ2-7; the D call may be TRBD1 or TRBD2 (5 bases each). Germline assignment: CDR1 SGHTA and CDR2 FQGNSA. The ends were cut back, 6 bases at V and 3 bases at J, with 21 bases in the middle. The CDR3 totals 16 residues. This CDR3 reads CASSLTGGQWLYEQYF. The DNA of the CDR3 is TGTGCCAGCAGTTTAACAGGAGGCCAGTGGCTCTACGAGCAGTACTTC.

The rearrangement links TRBV12-3 or TRBV12-4 to TRBJ1-5; 9 bases agree with TRBD1. CDR3 length: 15 residues. J gave up 6 bases and V 3 bases, and 6 bases lay outside the gene matches. This CDR3 is CASSLTTGGFQPQHF. The CDR3 DNA is TGTGCCAGCAGTTTGACCACAGGGGGCTTTCAGCCCCAGCATTTT.